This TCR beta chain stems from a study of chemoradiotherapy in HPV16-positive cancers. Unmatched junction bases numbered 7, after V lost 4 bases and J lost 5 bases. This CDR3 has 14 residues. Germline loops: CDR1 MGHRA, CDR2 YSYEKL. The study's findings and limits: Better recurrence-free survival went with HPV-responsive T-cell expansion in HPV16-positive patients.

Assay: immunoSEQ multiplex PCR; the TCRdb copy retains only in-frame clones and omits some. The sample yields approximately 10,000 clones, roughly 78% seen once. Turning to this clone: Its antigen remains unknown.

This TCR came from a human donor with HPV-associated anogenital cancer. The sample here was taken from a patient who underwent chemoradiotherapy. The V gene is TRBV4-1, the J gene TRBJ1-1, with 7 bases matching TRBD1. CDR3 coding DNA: TGCGCCAGCAGCCTGTTAGGGGGCGCGACTGAAGCTTTCTTT. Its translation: CASSLLGGATEAFF.